The rows below give T cell receptor beta chains drawn from one sample of a study of blood T cell repertoires in COVID-19. Here immunoSEQ multiplex PCR was the method, and the copy in TCRdb shows in-frame clones only, minus some. Of hundreds of thousands of clones detected, approximately 85% appear once; the ten largest clones hold 5.1%. Sequences were obtained from peripheral blood. Every receptor here comes from a man between 45 and 60 years old with active or convalescent COVID-19. Each CDR3 is given with its conserved first and last residue. The D gene is left open where the match is weak. A clone size is listed for some rows: how often the clone was seen (once, few, many), or a class if it is expanded.

clone_size	j_call	d_call	v_call	cdr3_nt	cdr3_aa
.	TRBJ2-4	.	TRBV23-1	TGCGCCAGCAGTCATGAGCCCAGGGGCGATTCGACCAAAAACATTCAGTACTTC	CASSHEPRGDSTKNIQYF
.	TRBJ1-5	TRBD1	TRBV5-1	TGCGCCAGCAGCTTCACAGGGGGCAATCAGCCCCAGCATTTT	CASSFTGGNQPQHF
.	TRBJ2-5	TRBD2	TRBV7-6	TGTGCCAGCAGCCCGGAACTAGCGGGAGGGGCGGCTGAGACCCAGTACTTC	CASSPELAGGAAETQYF
.	TRBJ2-1	TRBD2	TRBV2	TGTGCCAGCAGAAGAACTAGCGGGGGTTACAATGAGCAGTTCTTC	CASRRTSGGYNEQFF
.	TRBJ2-5	TRBD1	TRBV4-2	TGTGCCAGCAGCCAAGGTGGACAGGGGGCATGGGAGACCCAGTACTTC	CASSQGGQGAWETQYF
.	TRBJ2-3	TRBD1	TRBV12-5	TGTGCTAGTGGTTCGTTACAGGCCCGGGACAGGGTGACAGATACGCAGTATTTT	CASGSLQARDRVTDTQYF
.	TRBJ1-2	.	TRBV28	TGTGCCACCAGGGCGAACAGGGAGAACTATGGCTACACCTTC	CATRANRENYGYTF
.	TRBJ2-1	.	TRBV19	TGTGCCAGTAGTGGACTCAATGAGCAGTTCTTC	CASSGLNEQFF
.	TRBJ2-2	.	TRBV5-5	TGTGCCAGTGCTAGAAGTGACACCGGGGAGCTGTTTTTT	CASARSDTGELFF
.	TRBJ2-1	TRBD2	TRBV24-1	TGTGCCACCAGTGAGGCGGGAGCGACCTACAATGAGCAGTTCTTC	CATSEAGATYNEQFF
.	TRBJ2-1	.	TRBV19	TGTGCCAGTATTGGTAGCGCCGGTGAGCAGTTCTTC	CASIGSAGEQFF
few	TRBJ2-5	.	TRBV6-2/TRBV6-3	TGTGCCAGCAGCCTCGGCAGCCCGGGGACCCAGTACTTC	CASSLGSPGTQYF
.	TRBJ1-1	.	TRBV2	TGTGCCAGCAGTGAAGGGGCGTACGGTCAGGCTTTCTTT	CASSEGAYGQAFF
.	TRBJ2-1	.	TRBV21-1	TGTGCCAGCAGCAGTGGGTCTTTAGAGGCGTATAATGAGCAGTTCTTC	CASSSGSLEAYNEQFF
.	TRBJ2-7	.	TRBV28	TGTGCCAGCAGCCCCGAGGGCCGGGAGCAGTACTTC	CASSPEGREQYF
.	TRBJ1-6	.	TRBV1	TGCACCAGCAGCTTACCGGGACAGGGAACCTATAATTCACCCCTCCACTTT	CTSSLPGQGTYNSPLHF
.	TRBJ1-3	.	TRBV9	TGTGCCAGCAGTGCATCTTCGGGCGGGCCTGGAAACACCATATATTTT	CASSASSGGPGNTIYF
once	TRBJ2-3	TRBD1	TRBV7-6	TGTGCCAGCAGCGGAAGACAGGGCTCAGCAGATACGCAGTATTTT	CASSGRQGSADTQYF
.	TRBJ2-1	.	TRBV3-1/TRBV3-2	TGTGCCAGCAGCCAAGTTCGGTCGGGTGAGCAGTTCTTC	CASSQVRSGEQFF
once	TRBJ2-7	TRBD2	TRBV3-1/TRBV3-2	TGTGCCAGCAGCCGTCACCGAGCGGGGGGGCGGGAGCAGTACTTC	CASSRHRAGGREQYF
.	TRBJ2-2	.	TRBV7-7	TGTGCCAGCAGCCGAGGGGGTAGTAGCGTAAACACCGGGGAGCTGTTTTTT	CASSRGGSSVNTGELFF
.	TRBJ2-2	TRBD2	TRBV2	TGTGCCAGCAGTGAAACGGCGGGAGGGCCTTACGGGGAGCTGTTTTTT	CASSETAGGPYGELFF
.	TRBJ2-1	TRBD1	TRBV15	TGTGCCACCAGCTCCCCGGGACAGGGTATCAATGAGCAGTTCTTC	CATSSPGQGINEQFF
.	TRBJ1-1	.	TRBV14	TGTGCCAGCACCCCAACGAGGGGGATGAACACTGAAGCTTTCTTT	CASTPTRGMNTEAFF
.	TRBJ2-1	TRBD2	TRBV3-1/TRBV3-2	TGTGCCAGCAGCCCGATTAGCGGAGGGCCGGGGAGGGCTAATGAGCAGTTCTTC	CASSPISGGPGRANEQFF
.	TRBJ2-1	.	TRBV15	TGTGCCACCAGCACCCCTTCTGGCGGCTCCTACAATGAGCAGTTCTTC	CATSTPSGGSYNEQFF
.	TRBJ1-2	TRBD1	TRBV19	TGTGCCAGTAGTATACAGGGGGATGGCTACACCTTC	CASSIQGDGYTF
.	TRBJ2-3	.	TRBV12-3/TRBV12-4	TGTGCCAGCAGTTATGAGGATACGCAGTATTTT	CASSYEDTQYF
.	TRBJ1-1	.	TRBV9	TGTGCCAGCAGCGTAGAGTGGAGGAACACTGAAGCTTTCTTT	CASSVEWRNTEAFF
.	TRBJ2-2	.	TRBV2	TGTGCCAGCTCGCCGGGGGTGGCCGGGGAGCTGTTTTTT	CASSPGVAGELFF
.	TRBJ2-1	.	TRBV2	TGTGCCAGCAGCTTGGGAGGGACACCGAACAATGAGCAGTTCTTC	CASSLGGTPNNEQFF
.	TRBJ1-5	.	TRBV6-5	TGTGCCAGCACCGCGGACAGTTATCAGCCCCAGCATTTT	CASTADSYQPQHF
.	TRBJ2-1	TRBD2	TRBV5-6	TGTGCCAGCAGCGGAACGAGCGGGAGAGTTTTCGATGAGCAGTTCTTC	CASSGTSGRVFDEQFF
.	TRBJ2-2	.	TRBV15	TGTGCCACCAGCAGAGATTATAAGAGAACCGGGGAGCTGTTTTTT	CATSRDYKRTGELFF
few	TRBJ1-1	TRBD1	TRBV12-3/TRBV12-4	TGTGCCAGCAGGAGACAGGGAAACACTGAAGCTTTCTTT	CASRRQGNTEAFF